This T cell receptor beta chain was documented in a study of T cells in Graves' hyperthyroidism and ophthalmopathy (dated by TCRdb to about 2019). Context from the whole study: Peripheral blood was sampled at the time of initial diagnosis, prior to any treatment. To identify distinguishing TCR V-J signatures, a discovery cohort of roughly 100 patients was used, comprising 43 with Graves' ophthalmopathy and 57 with stable Graves' hyperthyroidism. Prospective prediction of ophthalmopathy was tested in an independent validation cohort of 18 to 20 hyperthyroidism patients and some 17 patients who later progressed to ophthalmopathy. For training and testing, the roughly 97 patients in the discovery cohort were randomly divided in a 7:3 ratio. In roughly six Graves' hyperthyroidism patients, the study also compared T-cell repertoires from thyroid tissue with T-cell repertoires from blood. Following sampling, methimazole starting at 30 mg daily was given to hyperthyroidism patients, and high-dose intravenous methylprednisolone was given to ophthalmopathy patients. According to the paper, TCR Vbeta CDR3 sequencing was carried out on 135 peripheral blood samples, which came from fewer than 50 ophthalmopathy, fewer than 80 hyperthyroidism and approximately 17 progressor patients.

A patient counted as having stable Graves' hyperthyroidism if no progression to ophthalmopathy occurred over 18 months of follow-up. Hyperthyroidism patients were newly diagnosed, with disease duration under 2 months, and aged 18 to 65 years. Exclusion was applied to patients with uncontrolled infections, other autoimmune diseases, pregnancy or lactation. Diagnoses were based on clinical symptoms, serum thyroxine and TRAb, thyroid ultrasound and orbital computed tomography. PBMCs were isolated from 7.5 to 10 ml of fresh peripheral blood by Ficoll-Paque density gradient centrifugation. Total RNA was extracted with Trizol reagent, and quality was checked on an Agilent 2100 Bioanalyzer. The TCR beta CDR3 regions were amplified from the RNA transcripts. A first-round RT-PCR of the TCR CDR3 used the HTBI primer set with the Qiagen OneStep RT-PCR kit. A second multiplex PCR round built the libraries, followed by size selection and purification. Libraries were sequenced paired-end with 100 bp reads on an Illumina HiSeq2000. From the authors' description of their analysis: Raw data were processed with SOAPnuke, discarding reads with adapters, uncalled bases, mean Phred below 15, or no exact constant-primer or identifier match. COPE v1.2.5 was used to merge high-quality paired reads, and clonotypes were defined as unique nucleotide sequences. MiTCR v1.1 was used to align clonotypes to the IMGT TRBV, TRBD and TRBJ reference segments. The analysis was restricted to V-J combinations with a frequency above 0.0001, which together covered about 99% of the repertoires. A TCS score was defined as the ratio of F50 (clonal expansion) to E x V (chaos), with BLOSUM62-based TCRdist applied between CDR3 peptides within each V-J. Welch's t-statistics and random forest reduced around 520 V-J features to about 13, which were used in a naive Bayes classifier (R e1071). TCRdb reprocessing: public reads trimmed at Q25 with fastp, clones called with MiXCR, in-frame beta chains kept. Identical CDR3 protein sequences are pooled into one entry, listed with their most common genes and DNA. TCRdb, not the authors, supplied the V and J calls. The sample has approximately 710,000 distinct CDR3 sequences on record, 17% of them singletons. The leading ten clones occupy roughly 15% of the sample.

Measured from the cysteine to the phenylalanine, the CDR3 is 14 residues long. The entry retains the CDR3 DNA only, 42 bases that are in frame from base 1. CDR1 and CDR2 are read off the germline V gene as SGHNT and YENEEA. The V end loses 1 base and the J end loses 5 bases, and a stretch of 10 bases separates them. The investigation overall reported the following: Most expanded thyroid clonotypes (frequency above 0.001) were also detected in blood, a finding suggesting that blood repertoires may reflect thyroid immune responses. No statistical method was used to fix the sample size in advance, and group allocation was not hidden from the investigators. In cross-validation, a model built on a 13 V-J signature told ophthalmopathy apart from stable hyperthyroidism with under 90% sensitivity and approximately 81% specificity, and in testing the same model reached 80%/75%. In validation, the model predicted progression to ophthalmopathy with 55% to 71% sensitivity and over 72% specificity, a median of approximately 6.5 months before onset.

This clonotype has at least ten counts. There is no known antigen for this receptor. Base qualities are not provided; no much larger clone lies one nucleotide away. The chain was built from TRBV11-3 and TRBJ2-3; possibly the D gene is TRBD1, per 6 matching bases. This receptor was taken from a man aged 50-60 years with Graves' hyperthyroidism. Material: blood. The CDR3 amino acid sequence is: CASSLGGRGDTQYF. The sequenced DNA: TGTGCCAGCAGCTTAGGCGGCAGGGGAGATACGCAGTATTTT.